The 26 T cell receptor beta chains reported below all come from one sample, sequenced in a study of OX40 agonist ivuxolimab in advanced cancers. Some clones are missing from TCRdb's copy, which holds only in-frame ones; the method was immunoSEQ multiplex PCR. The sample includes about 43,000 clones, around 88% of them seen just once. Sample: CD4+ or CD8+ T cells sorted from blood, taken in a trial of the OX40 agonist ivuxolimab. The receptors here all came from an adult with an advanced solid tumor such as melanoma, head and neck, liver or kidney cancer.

CDR3 loop: CASGPNRRDTQYF. CDR3 coding DNA: TGTGCCAGCGGCCCAAACCGGCGGGATACGCAGTATTTT. The gene calls are TRBV27 and TRBJ2-3; D is undetermined. V shed 8 bases and J shed 6 bases, with 15 bases lying between them. This CDR3 has 13 amino acids. CDR1 is MNHEY, CDR2 SMNVEV, per germline (reference sequence).

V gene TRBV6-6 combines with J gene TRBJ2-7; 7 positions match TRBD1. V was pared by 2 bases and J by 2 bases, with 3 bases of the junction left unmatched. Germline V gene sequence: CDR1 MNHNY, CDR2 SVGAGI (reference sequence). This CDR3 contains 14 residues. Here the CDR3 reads CASSYGTATYEQYF. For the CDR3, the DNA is TGTGCCAGCAGTTACGGGACAGCTACCTACGAGCAGTACTTC.

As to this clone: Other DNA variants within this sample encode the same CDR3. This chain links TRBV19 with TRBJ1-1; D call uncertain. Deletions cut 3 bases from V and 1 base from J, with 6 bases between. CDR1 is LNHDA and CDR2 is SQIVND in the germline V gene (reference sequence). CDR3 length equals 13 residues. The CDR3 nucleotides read TGTGCCAGTAGTATGGGCACGAACACTGAAGCTTTCTTT. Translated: CASSMGTNTEAFF.

The CDR3, as DNA: TGCAGCGTTGAACCAAGGGACCTTGGAAATGAGCAGTTCTTC. Protein sequence: CSVEPRDLGNEQFF. This rearrangement joins TRBV29-1 to TRBJ2-1; D possibly matches TRBD1 or TRBD2 (5 bases each). Trimming removed 2 bases from V and 7 bases from J, with 15 bases in between. This CDR3 region has 14 residues. Germline CDR1 is SQVTM and CDR2 is ANQGSEA.

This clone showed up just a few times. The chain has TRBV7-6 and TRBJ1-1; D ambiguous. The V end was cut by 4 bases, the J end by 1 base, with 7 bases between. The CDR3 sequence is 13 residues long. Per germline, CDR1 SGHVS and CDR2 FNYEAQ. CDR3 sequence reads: CASSWKGNTEAFF. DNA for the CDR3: TGTGCCAGCAGCTGGAAGGGGAACACTGAAGCTTTCTTT. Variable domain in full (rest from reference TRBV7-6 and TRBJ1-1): GAGVSQSPRYKVTKRGQDVALRCDPISGHVSLYWYRQALGQGPEFLTYFNYEAQQDKSGLPNDRFSAERPEGSISTLTIQRTEQRDSAMYRCASSWKGNTEAFFGQGTRLTVV.

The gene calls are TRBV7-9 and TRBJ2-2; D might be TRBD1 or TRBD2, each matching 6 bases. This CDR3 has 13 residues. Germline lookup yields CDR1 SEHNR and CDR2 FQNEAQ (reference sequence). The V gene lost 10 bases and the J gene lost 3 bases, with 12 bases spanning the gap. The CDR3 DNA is TGTGCCACGGAGGAGGGGGACACCGGGGAGCTGTTTTTT. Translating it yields CATEEGDTGELFF.

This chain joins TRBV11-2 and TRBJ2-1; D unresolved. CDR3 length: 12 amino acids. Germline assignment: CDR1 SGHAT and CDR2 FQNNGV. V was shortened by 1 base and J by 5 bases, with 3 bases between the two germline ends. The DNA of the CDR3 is TGTGCCAGCAGCTTAGTCGACAATGAGCAGTTCTTC. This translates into CASSLVDNEQFF.

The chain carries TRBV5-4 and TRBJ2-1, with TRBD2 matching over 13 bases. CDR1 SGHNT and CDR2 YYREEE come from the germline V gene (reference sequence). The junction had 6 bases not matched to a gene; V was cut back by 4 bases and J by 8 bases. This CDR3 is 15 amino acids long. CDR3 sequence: CASSTSGGAGDEQFF. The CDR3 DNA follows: TGTGCCAGCAGCACTAGCGGGGGGGCCGGCGATGAGCAGTTCTTC.

The CDR3 sequence: CASSPDRVGADTQYF. CDR3 nucleotides: TGTGCCAGCAGCCCGGACCGGGTGGGGGCAGATACGCAGTATTTT. The rearrangement joins TRBV6-6 to TRBJ2-3; D could derive from TRBD1 or TRBD2 (5 bases each). Germline CDR1 MNHNY, CDR2 SVGAGI (reference sequence). The V end lost 6 bases, the J end lost 4 bases, and 17 bases lay between the germline ends. The CDR3 is 15 residues long.

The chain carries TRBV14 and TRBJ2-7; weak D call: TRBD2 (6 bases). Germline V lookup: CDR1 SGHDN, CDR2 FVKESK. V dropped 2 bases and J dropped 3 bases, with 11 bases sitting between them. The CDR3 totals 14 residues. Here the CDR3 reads CASSQSWGLYEQYF. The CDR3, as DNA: TGTGCCAGCAGCCAATCCTGGGGACTCTACGAGCAGTACTTC.

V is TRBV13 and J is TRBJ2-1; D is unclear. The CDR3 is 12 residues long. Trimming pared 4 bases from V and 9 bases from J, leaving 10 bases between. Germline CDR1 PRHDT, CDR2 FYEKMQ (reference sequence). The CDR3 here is CASSSLTVEQFF. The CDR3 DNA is TGTGCCAGCAGCTCCCTAACCGTTGAGCAGTTCTTC.

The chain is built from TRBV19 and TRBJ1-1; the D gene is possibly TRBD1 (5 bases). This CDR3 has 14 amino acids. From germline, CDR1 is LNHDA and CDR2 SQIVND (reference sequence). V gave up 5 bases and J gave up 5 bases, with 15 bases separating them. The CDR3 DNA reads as TGTGCCAGTAGTGAGTGGGGGGATTATACTGAAGCTTTCTTT. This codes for CASSEWGDYTEAFF.

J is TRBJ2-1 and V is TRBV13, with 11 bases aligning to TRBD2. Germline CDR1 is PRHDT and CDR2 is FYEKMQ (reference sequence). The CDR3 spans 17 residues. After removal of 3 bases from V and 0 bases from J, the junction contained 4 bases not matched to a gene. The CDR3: CASSLTSGISSYNEQFF. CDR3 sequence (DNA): TGTGCCAGCAGCTTGACTAGCGGGATAAGCTCCTACAATGAGCAGTTCTTC.

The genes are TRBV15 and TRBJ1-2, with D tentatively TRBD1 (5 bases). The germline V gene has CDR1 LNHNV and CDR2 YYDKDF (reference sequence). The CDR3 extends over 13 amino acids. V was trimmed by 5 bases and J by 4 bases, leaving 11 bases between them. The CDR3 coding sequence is TGTGCCACCAGCGAAGCAGACAGCTATGGCTACACCTTC. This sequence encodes CATSEADSYGYTF.

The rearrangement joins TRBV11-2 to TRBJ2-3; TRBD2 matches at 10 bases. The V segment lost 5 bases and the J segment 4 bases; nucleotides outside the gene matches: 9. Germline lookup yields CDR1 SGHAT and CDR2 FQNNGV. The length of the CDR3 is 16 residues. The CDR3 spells CASSITSGMGADTQYF. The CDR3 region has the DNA TGTGCCAGCAGCATTACTAGCGGGATGGGGGCAGATACGCAGTATTTT.

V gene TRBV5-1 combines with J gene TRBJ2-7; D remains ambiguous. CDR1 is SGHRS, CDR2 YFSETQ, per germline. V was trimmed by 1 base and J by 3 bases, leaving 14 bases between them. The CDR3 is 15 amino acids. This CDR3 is CASSLWESSNYEQYF. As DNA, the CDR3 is TGCGCCAGCAGCTTGTGGGAATCCTCCAACTACGAGCAGTACTTC.

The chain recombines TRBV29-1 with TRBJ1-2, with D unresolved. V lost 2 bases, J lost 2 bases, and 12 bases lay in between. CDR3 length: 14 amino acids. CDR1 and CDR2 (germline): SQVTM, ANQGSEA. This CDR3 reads CSVEPTGENYGYTF. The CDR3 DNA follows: TGCAGCGTTGAACCCACGGGAGAAAACTATGGCTACACCTTC. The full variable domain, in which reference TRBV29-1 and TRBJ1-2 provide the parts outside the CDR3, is SAVISQKPSRDICQRGTSLTIQCQVDSQVTMMFWYRQQPGQSLTLIATANQGSEATYESGFVIDKFPISRPNLTFSTLTVSNMSPEDSSIYLCSVEPTGENYGYTFGSGTRLTVV.

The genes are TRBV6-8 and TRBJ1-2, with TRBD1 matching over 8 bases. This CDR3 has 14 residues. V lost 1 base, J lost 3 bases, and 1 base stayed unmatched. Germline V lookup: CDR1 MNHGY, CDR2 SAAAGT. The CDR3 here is CASSYYRGDYGYTF. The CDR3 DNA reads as TGTGCCAGCAGTTACTACAGGGGGGACTATGGCTACACCTTC.

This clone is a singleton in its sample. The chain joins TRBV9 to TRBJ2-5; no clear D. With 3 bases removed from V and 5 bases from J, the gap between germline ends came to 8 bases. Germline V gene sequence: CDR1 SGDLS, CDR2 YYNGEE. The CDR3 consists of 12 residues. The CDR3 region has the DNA TGTGCCAGCAGCGCCACCGGGGAGACCCAGTACTTC. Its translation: CASSATGETQYF.

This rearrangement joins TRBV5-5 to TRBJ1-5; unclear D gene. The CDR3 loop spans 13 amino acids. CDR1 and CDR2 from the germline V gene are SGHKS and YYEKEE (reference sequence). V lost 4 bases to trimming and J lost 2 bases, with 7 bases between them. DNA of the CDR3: TGTGCCAGCAGCGAGGAGGGCAATCAGCCCCAGCATTTT. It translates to CASSEEGNQPQHF.

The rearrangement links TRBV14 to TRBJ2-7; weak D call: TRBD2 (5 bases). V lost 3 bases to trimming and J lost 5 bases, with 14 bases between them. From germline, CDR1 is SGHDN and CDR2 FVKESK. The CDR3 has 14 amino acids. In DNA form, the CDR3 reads TGTGCCAGCAGCCAGGAGAGGGTACTGGACGAGCAGTACTTC. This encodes CASSQERVLDEQYF.

The CDR3 DNA is TGTGCCACCAGACAGATCATGAACACTGAAGCTTTCTTT. This encodes CATRQIMNTEAFF. This sequence joins TRBV2 and TRBJ1-1; perhaps TRBD1 as D (5 bases). Germline values: CDR1 SNHLY, CDR2 FYNNEI. Trimming took 10 bases from V and 0 from J, leaving 12 bases between them. The CDR3 runs 13 residues.

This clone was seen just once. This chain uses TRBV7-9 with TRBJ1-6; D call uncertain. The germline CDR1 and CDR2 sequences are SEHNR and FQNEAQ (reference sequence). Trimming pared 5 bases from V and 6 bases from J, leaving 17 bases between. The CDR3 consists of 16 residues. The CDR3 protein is CASSPVEDSFNSPLHF. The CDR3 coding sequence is TGTGCCAGCAGCCCCGTGGAGGATAGTTTTAATTCACCCCTCCACTTT.

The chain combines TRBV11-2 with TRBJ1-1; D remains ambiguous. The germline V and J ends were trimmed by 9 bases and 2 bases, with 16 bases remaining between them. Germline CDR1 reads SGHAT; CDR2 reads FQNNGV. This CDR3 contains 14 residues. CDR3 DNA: TGTGCCAGTTCCGTCCCGGGGTTAAACACTGAAGCTTTCTTT. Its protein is CASSVPGLNTEAFF.

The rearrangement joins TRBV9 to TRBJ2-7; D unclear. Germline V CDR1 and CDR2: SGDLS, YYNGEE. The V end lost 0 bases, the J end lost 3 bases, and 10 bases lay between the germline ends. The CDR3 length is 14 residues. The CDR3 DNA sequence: TGTGCCAGCAGCGTAGATGGCGGATTCTACGAGCAGTACTTC. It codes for CASSVDGGFYEQYF.

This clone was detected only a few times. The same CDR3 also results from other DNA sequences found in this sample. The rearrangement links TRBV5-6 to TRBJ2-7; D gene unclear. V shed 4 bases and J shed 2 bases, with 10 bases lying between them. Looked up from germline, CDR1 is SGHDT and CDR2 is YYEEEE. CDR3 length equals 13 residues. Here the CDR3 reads CASSPRATYEQYV. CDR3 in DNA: TGTGCCAGCAGCCCCCGGGCTACCTACGAGCAGTACGTC.